The source of this T cell receptor (beta chain) is a study of control samples from healthy donors and cancer patients. The CDR3 spans 17 residues. Germline CDR1 and CDR2: MGHRA and YSYEKL. The J segment lost 1 base and the V segment lost 2 bases, leaving 9 bases of the junction unmatched. The assay was immunoSEQ multiplex PCR, and TCRdb's table has in-frame clones only and misses some. Of about 140,000 clones listed, about 90% are singletons. The origin of this receptor is a man younger than 35 in good health. The rearrangement links TRBV4-1 to TRBJ1-1, with 8 bases that match TRBD1. Source material: blood. The CDR3 DNA sequence: TGCGCCAGCAGCCAAATGGGACAGGCGATTGGGAACACTGAAGCTTTCTTT. Its translation is CASSQMGQAIGNTEAFF.